The 28 T cell receptor beta chains given below trace back to one sample, sequenced in a study of T-cell reconstitution after alpha-beta-depleted transplantation in children. During its preparation, the TCRbeta library received unique molecular identifiers. TCRdb re-called the PCR reads with MiXCR, one entry per CDR3 protein. The sample gives 900,000 or so distinct CDR3 sequences, 16% of which show up once; roughly 4.8% is in the top ten. This specimen consisted of PBMCs, mostly from graft donor cells, obtained 360 days after TCRalphabeta/CD19-depleted stem cell transplant. These receptors were taken from a male patient younger than 18 who had a stem cell transplant for acute lymphoblastic leukemia, so the T cells may come from the graft donor.

The rearrangement uses TRBV7-9 and TRBJ2-5; D perhaps matches TRBD2 (6 bases). The CDR3 loop spans 15 amino acids. Germline-derived CDR1 and CDR2 are SEHNR and FQNEAQ (reference sequence). The V gene lost 5 bases and the J gene lost 2 bases, with 15 bases spanning the gap. CDR3 in DNA: TGTGCCAGCAGCCCGAACCGGGACTTACAAGAGACCCAGTACTTC. Amino acid sequence: CASSPNRDLQETQYF. Full variable domain (missing parts from reference TRBV7-9 and TRBJ2-5): DTGVSQNPRHKITKRGQNVTFRCDPISEHNRLYWYRQTLGQGPEFLTYFQNEAQLEKSRLLSDRFSAERPKGSFSTLEIQRTEQGDSAMYLCASSPNRDLQETQYFGPGTRLLVL.

The V call is TRBV4-2, the J call TRBJ1-2; TRBD1 matches at 8 bases. This CDR3 comprises 17 residues. Trimming removed 2 bases from V and 4 bases from J; junction bases left unmatched: 12. CDR1 LGHNA and CDR2 YNFKEQ come from the germline V gene. The CDR3 protein is CASSQRRTGWGAYGYTF. Written as DNA, the CDR3 is TGTGCCAGCAGCCAACGGAGGACAGGGTGGGGAGCCTATGGCTACACCTTC.

The rearrangement joins TRBV9 to TRBJ1-1; D is uncertain. This CDR3 spans 18 amino acids. Per the germline V gene, CDR1 is SGDLS and CDR2 is YYNGEE. The germline V and J ends were trimmed by 6 bases and 0 bases, with 24 bases remaining between them. The CDR3: CASNGSPQIAEMNTEAFF. CDR3 bases: TGTGCCAGCAATGGTTCTCCACAGATCGCAGAGATGAACACTGAAGCTTTCTTT.

This chain links TRBV6-5 with TRBJ2-4; D perhaps matches TRBD1 (5 bases). Germline values: CDR1 MNHEY, CDR2 SVGAGI. There are 14 residues in the CDR3. Trimming removed 4 bases at V and 6 bases at J, with 13 bases between. CDR3 protein: CASSSAWGGNIQYF. DNA of the CDR3: TGTGCCAGCAGTTCGGCCTGGGGCGGAAACATTCAGTACTTC.

The chain combines TRBV2 with TRBJ1-2; no clear D. Germline CDR1 is SNHLY and CDR2 is FYNNEI. This CDR3 has 13 residues. The V end was cut by 11 bases, the J end by 0 bases, with 13 bases between. CDR3 residues: CAGDRSPNYGYTF. The CDR3 coding sequence is TGTGCCGGAGACCGTTCCCCTAACTATGGCTACACCTTC.

The genes are TRBV29-1 and TRBJ1-1; D uncertain. The V gene lost 5 bases and the J gene lost 10 bases, with 8 bases spanning the gap. Germline assignment: CDR1 SQVTM and CDR2 ANQGSEA. The CDR3 extends over 9 amino acids. The CDR3 sequence: CSVSGLAFF. CDR3 nucleotide sequence: TGCAGCGTTTCTGGATTAGCTTTCTTT. The full variable domain, rest sourced from reference TRBV29-1 and TRBJ1-1, is SAVISQKPSRDICQRGTSLTIQCQVDSQVTMMFWYRQQPGQSLTLIATANQGSEATYESGFVIDKFPISRPNLTFSTLTVSNMSPEDSSIYLCSVSGLAFFGQGTRLTVV.

Only a few counts were recorded for this clonotype. The rearrangement joins TRBV5-1 to TRBJ1-2; D remains ambiguous. V dropped 5 bases and J dropped 6 bases, with 8 bases sitting between them. This CDR3 has 11 amino acids. The germline gives CDR1 SGHRS, CDR2 YFSETQ. CDR3 residues: CASRGLDGYTF. CDR3 nucleotides: TGCGCCAGCAGAGGACTTGATGGCTACACCTTC.

The table lists this clonotype with many counts. The chain has TRBV7-3 and TRBJ2-1; D is undetermined. Germline V lookup: CDR1 SGHTA, CDR2 FQGTGA. CDR3 size: 14 residues. V was cut by 0 bases and J by 4 bases, with 7 bases left in between. The CDR3 is CASSLTNLYNEQFF. The CDR3 nucleotides read TGTGCCAGCAGCTTAACTAACCTTTACAATGAGCAGTTCTTC.

This clonotype has at least ten counts. The DNA for the CDR3 is TGTGCCAGCAGTTACGGTCGTAACCAGTTGAAGTACTATGGCTACACCTTC. It is translated as CASSYGRNQLKYYGYTF. V and J are TRBV6-5 and TRBJ1-2; no clear D. The ends were cut back, 2 bases at V and 3 bases at J, with 19 bases in the middle. CDR1 and CDR2 (germline): MNHEY, SVGAGI. This CDR3 region has 17 residues.

This chain connects TRBV5-4 to TRBJ2-3; 7 bases agree with TRBD1. Trimming took 0 bases from V and 1 from J; bases not matched to a gene: 8. Germline V gene data show CDR1 as SGHNT and CDR2 as YYREEE (reference sequence). This CDR3 has 17 residues. The CDR3, as DNA: TGTGCCAGCAGCTTGGTCCCCACAGGGGCCCGCACAGATACGCAGTATTTT. Translation: CASSLVPTGARTDTQYF.

This clonotype was counted a few times. The rearrangement uses TRBV7-6 and TRBJ2-7; 10 bases match TRBD2. Unmatched junction bases numbered 9, after V lost 0 bases and J lost 4 bases. Per germline, CDR1 SGHVS and CDR2 FNYEAQ. This CDR3 has 17 amino acids. The CDR3 region has the DNA TGTGCCAGCAGCTTAGCCCCGCTGAGCGGGAGGGGGTACGAGCAGTACTTC. It specifies CASSLAPLSGRGYEQYF.

The chain links TRBV5-1 to TRBJ2-5, with 7 bases identical to TRBD2. V gave up 0 bases and J gave up 7 bases; unmatched junction bases: 9. Germline-derived CDR1 and CDR2 are SGHRS and YFSETQ. This CDR3 region has 15 residues. The CDR3 DNA sequence: TGCGCCAGCAGCTTGGGCAAGCGGGATTTCGGGACCCAGTACTTC. This gives the protein CASSLGKRDFGTQYF.

This chain uses TRBV19 with TRBJ2-7, with D perhaps TRBD1 (6 bases). Germline loops: CDR1 LNHDA, CDR2 SQIVND (reference sequence). Trimming left V 9 bases short and J 4 bases short, with 16 bases between. The CDR3 totals 13 residues. The CDR3 DNA reads TGTGCCAGCTCAGTCGGACAGCTTTACGAGCAGTACTTC. It translates to CASSVGQLYEQYF.

The chain recombines TRBV18 with TRBJ1-1; D possibly corresponds to TRBD1 (6 bases). The germline V and J ends were trimmed by 0 bases and 10 bases, with 12 bases remaining between them. This CDR3 spans 13 amino acids. The germline CDR1 and CDR2 sequences are KGHSH and LQKENI. CDR3 nucleotides: TGTGCCAGCTCACCACCGTCCGGCAGGGGAGCTTTCTTT. Encoded protein: CASSPPSGRGAFF.

This rearrangement joins TRBV23-1 to TRBJ1-1; tentative D call: TRBD1 (5 bases). TRBV23-1 is labeled an ORF, and its function is uncertain. The CDR3 totals 15 residues. Trimming took off 2 bases at V and 5 bases at J, with 15 bases between the two ends. CDR3 coding DNA: TGCGCCAGCAGTCAACTCAGGGAAAGTCGGACTGAAGCTTTCTTT. It codes for CASSQLRESRTEAFF.

The chain employs TRBV6-5 and TRBJ2-1; tentative D call: TRBD1 (6 bases). Germline CDR1 reads MNHEY; CDR2 reads SVGAGI. Trimming pared 0 bases from V and 14 bases from J, leaving 23 bases between. This CDR3 has 16 amino acids. DNA of the CDR3: TGTGCCAGCAGTTACTCGAGTGGGTTGCCCTCAGGGGTGGAGTTCTTC. It encodes CASSYSSGLPSGVEFF.

V usage is TRBV27 and J usage is TRBJ2-1; 8 nucleotides match TRBD1. The germline V gene encodes CDR1 MNHEY and CDR2 SMNVEV (reference sequence). The CDR3 spans 16 residues. The V segment lost 5 bases and the J segment 9 bases; nucleotides outside the gene matches: 15. The CDR3 sequence: CASSLSGGTGGVEQFF. CDR3 nucleotides: TGTGCCAGCAGTCTCAGTGGGGGGACAGGAGGGGTTGAGCAGTTCTTC.

The CDR3 nucleotides read TGCGCCAGCAGCCAAGATATTGGCTCCCTCGGCAATGAGCAGTTCTTC. Protein: CASSQDIGSLGNEQFF. V usage is TRBV4-1 and J usage is TRBJ2-1; D is uncertain. The CDR3 is 16 residues long. Trimming pared 0 bases from V and 6 bases from J, leaving 15 bases between. Per germline, CDR1 MGHRA and CDR2 YSYEKL.

There are a few counts of this clonotype. The V call is TRBV29-1, the J call TRBJ2-1; 9 bases match TRBD1. V shed 4 bases, J shed 7 bases, and the junction held 5 bases outside the gene matches. The length of the CDR3 is 13 residues. Looked up from germline, CDR1 is SQVTM and CDR2 is ANQGSEA. CDR3 sequence: CSVVVTGGNEQFF. In nucleotides, the CDR3 is TGCAGCGTTGTAGTGACAGGGGGGAATGAGCAGTTCTTC.

Ten or more counts support this clonotype. The chain carries TRBV24-1 and TRBJ2-1; TRBD1 or TRBD2 may be the D gene (5 bases each). Germline CDR1 reads KGHDR; CDR2 reads SFDVKD. The V and J ends lost 4 bases and 7 bases respectively, with 10 bases between them. This CDR3 region has 13 residues. CDR3 coding DNA: TGTGCCACCAGTGACTTGGGGGTAAATGAGCAGTTCTTC. Residues: CATSDLGVNEQFF.

This clonotype has a handful of counts. At one of its ends the junction is not consistent with the germline gene, which may arise from a read error. J is TRBJ1-2 and V is TRBV7-3; D may be TRBD1 (5 bases). CDR1 SGHTA and CDR2 FQGTGA come from the germline V gene. This CDR3 spans 15 amino acids. CDR3 coding DNA: TGTGCCAGCAGCCTAACAGGAGTTTCTAACTATGGCTACACCTTC. Its protein is CASSLTGVSNYGYTF.

The sample holds a few counts of this clonotype. This chain links TRBV5-1 with TRBJ2-1; the D gene is possibly TRBD2 (5 bases). The CDR3 is 12 residues long. Germline CDR1 reads SGHRS; CDR2 reads YFSETQ. Trimming took off 5 bases at V and 10 bases at J, with 13 bases between the two ends. CDR3 amino acids: CASSRDRGEQFF. In DNA, the CDR3 is TGCGCCAGCAGTCGAGACCGGGGAGAGCAGTTCTTC.

The chain uses TRBV2 and TRBJ2-1; TRBD2 agrees at 7 bases. V gave up 3 bases and J gave up 0 bases; unmatched junction bases: 2. The CDR3 spans 15 residues. Germline V CDR1 and CDR2: SNHLY, FYNNEI. The CDR3 spells CASSDASGSYNEQFF. CDR3 nucleotides: TGTGCCAGCAGTGACGCTAGCGGCTCCTACAATGAGCAGTTCTTC.

This clonotype has more than one count but fewer than ten. This chain links TRBV29-1 with TRBJ2-7; 8 bases are shared with TRBD2. Germline V gene sequence: CDR1 SQVTM, CDR2 ANQGSEA. CDR3 size: 13 residues. After removal of 5 bases from V and 5 bases from J, the junction contained 8 bases not matched to a gene. DNA for the CDR3: TGCAGCGTTATGGCGGGAGGTCTGAACGAGCAGTACTTC. As protein: CSVMAGGLNEQYF.

The chain uses TRBV4-1 and TRBJ2-1; 13 positions agree with TRBD2. CDR3 length equals 18 residues. J lost 4 bases, V lost 1 base, and 7 bases had no gene match. Germline V gene lookup returns CDR1 MGHRA and CDR2 YSYEKL. As DNA, the CDR3 is TGCGCCAGCAGCCAAGTATGGGTACTAGCGGGAGGGTACAATGAGCAGTTCTTC. This translates into CASSQVWVLAGGYNEQFF.

The genes are TRBV25-1 and TRBJ2-4; the D gene is possibly TRBD1 (6 bases). The length of the CDR3 is 16 residues. V was cut by 1 base and J by 1 base, with 11 bases left in between. Germline V gene data show CDR1 as MGHDK and CDR2 as SYGVNS. The CDR3 spells CASSECHREAKNIQYF. CDR3 DNA: TGTGCCAGCAGTGAATGTCACAGGGAGGCCAAAAACATTCAGTACTTC. Full variable domain (outside the CDR3, taken from reference TRBV25-1 and TRBJ2-4): EADIYQTPRYLVIGTGKKITLECSQTMGHDKMYWYQQDPGMELHLIHYSYGVNSTEKGDLSSESTVSRIRTEHFPLTLESARPSHTSQYLCASSECHREAKNIQYFGAGTRLSVL.

This clonotype was recorded many times. CDR3 sequence (DNA): TGTGCCAGCAGTGGGGACAGGGTGAATCAGCCCCAGCATTTT. This gives the protein CASSGDRVNQPQHF. The rearrangement uses TRBV12-3 or TRBV12-4 and TRBJ1-5; 9 nucleotides align to TRBD1. The V and J ends lost 5 bases and 4 bases, in that order; junction bases with no gene match: 3. The CDR3 runs 14 residues.

This clonotype was detected a few times. The chain employs TRBV7-3 and TRBJ2-1; 8 nucleotides line up with TRBD2. Unmatched junction bases numbered 2, after V lost 1 base and J lost 0 bases. CDR3 size: 16 residues. From germline, CDR1 is SGHTA and CDR2 FQGTGA. CDR3 loop: CASSLNAGGSYNEQFF. The CDR3 DNA sequence: TGTGCCAGCAGCTTAAATGCGGGGGGCTCCTACAATGAGCAGTTCTTC.